This TCR beta chain was recorded in a study of radiation and T cells in renal cell carcinoma. Overall study results and limits: Top 100 clonotypes averaged around 50% in irradiated versus around 45% in nephrectomy-only tumors.

Treatment given: 15 Gy SBRT to primary tumor, nephrectomy 4 weeks later. Only in-frame clones appear in the TCRdb table, and some are missing; sequencing was by immunoSEQ multiplex PCR. The data contain approximately 21,000 clones, 47% of them singletons. Germline V gene lookup returns CDR1 SQVTM and CDR2 ANQGSEA. V trimming: 7 bases; J trimming: 3 bases; junction bases outside the gene matches: 10. The CDR3 spans 14 residues. This clone was seen more than once but under ten times. Antigen: not known. The TCR was taken from a woman in her forties or fifties with renal cell carcinoma. Sequenced here: tumor tissue, sampled from a patient whose treatment included radiotherapy and nephrectomy. The genes are TRBV29-1 and TRBJ2-7; 9 nucleotides agree with TRBD1. For the CDR3, the DNA is TGCAGCGCCTCAGGGACAGGGCGGGGCTACGAGCAGTACTTC. Protein: CSASGTGRGYEQYF.